The 2 T cell receptor beta chains reported below all come from one sample, sequenced in a study of T-cell reconstitution after alpha-beta-depleted transplantation in children. Unique molecular identifiers were used in preparing the TCRbeta library. TCRdb recomputed calls from the PCR reads with MiXCR, one row per CDR3 protein. The repertoire holds 200,000 to 250,000 distinct CDR3 sequences, with around 25% as singletons. Here the sequenced sample was PBMCs, taken before TCRalphabeta/CD19-depleted stem cell transplant. The receptors were gathered from a girl aged 2 to 9 with Fanconi anemia, due to receive a stem cell transplant.

This clonotype was seen only a few times. The chain has TRBV20-1 and TRBJ1-1; a weak D match, TRBD1 (6 bases). Germline V gene data show CDR1 as DFQATT and CDR2 as SNEGSKA (reference sequence). V was shortened by 3 bases and J by 2 bases, with 10 bases between the two germline ends. The CDR3 spans 13 residues. The CDR3 is CSASPGQNTEAFF. The CDR3 DNA is TGCAGTGCTAGCCCGGGACAAAACACTGAAGCTTTCTTT.

The chain employs TRBV6-5 and TRBJ1-2; a weak D match, TRBD1 (5 bases). The germline CDR1 and CDR2 sequences are MNHEY and SVGAGI. The CDR3 extends over 14 amino acids. V was trimmed by 2 bases and J by 2 bases, leaving 9 bases between them. CDR3 DNA sequence: TGTGCCAGCAGTTACGTGAGGGGAAACTATGGCTACACCTTC. Its protein product is CASSYVRGNYGYTF.